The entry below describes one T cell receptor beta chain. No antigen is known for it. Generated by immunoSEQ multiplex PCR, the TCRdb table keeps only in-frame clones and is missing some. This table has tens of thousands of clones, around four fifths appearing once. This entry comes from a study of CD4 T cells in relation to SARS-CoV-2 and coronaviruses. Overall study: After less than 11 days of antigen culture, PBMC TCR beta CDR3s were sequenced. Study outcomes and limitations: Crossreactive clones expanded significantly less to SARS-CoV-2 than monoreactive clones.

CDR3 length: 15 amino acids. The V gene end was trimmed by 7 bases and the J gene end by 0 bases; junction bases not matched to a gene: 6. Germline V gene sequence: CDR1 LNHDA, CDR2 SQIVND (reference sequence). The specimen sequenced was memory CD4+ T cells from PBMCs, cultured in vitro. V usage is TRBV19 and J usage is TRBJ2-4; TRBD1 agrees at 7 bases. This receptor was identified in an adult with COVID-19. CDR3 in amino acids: CASKGQTRAKNIQYF. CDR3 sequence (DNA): TGTGCCAGTAAGGGACAGACACGAGCCAAAAACATTCAGTACTTC.